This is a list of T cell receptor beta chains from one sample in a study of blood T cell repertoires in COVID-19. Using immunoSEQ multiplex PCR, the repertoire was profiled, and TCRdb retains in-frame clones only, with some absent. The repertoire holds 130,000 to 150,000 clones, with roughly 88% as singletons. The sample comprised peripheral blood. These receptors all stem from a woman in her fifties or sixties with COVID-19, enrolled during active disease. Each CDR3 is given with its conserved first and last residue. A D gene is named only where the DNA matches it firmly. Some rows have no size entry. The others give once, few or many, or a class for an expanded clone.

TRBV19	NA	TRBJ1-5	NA	TGTGCCAGTAGTATTCAGGGGAGCAATCAGCCCCAGCATTTT	CASSIQGSNQPQHF
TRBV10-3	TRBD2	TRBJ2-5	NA	TGTGCCATCAGTGGACTAGCGGGGGGAACGTACCAAGAGACCCAGTACTTC	CAISGLAGGTYQETQYF
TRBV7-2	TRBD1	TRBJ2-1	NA	TGTGCCAGCAGCGGACGACAGGGGTCCTACAATGAGCAGTTCTTC	CASSGRQGSYNEQFF
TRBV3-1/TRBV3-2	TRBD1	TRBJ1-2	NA	TGTGCCAGCAGCCAAGGACAGGGATTATATGGCTACACCTTC	CASSQGQGLYGYTF
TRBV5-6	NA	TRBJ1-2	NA	TGTGCCAGCAGCAACCTACAGGAGACCTATGGCTACACCTTC	CASSNLQETYGYTF
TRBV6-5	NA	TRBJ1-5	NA	TGTGCCAGCAGCTCAGGGCCCAATCAGCCCCAGCATTTT	CASSSGPNQPQHF
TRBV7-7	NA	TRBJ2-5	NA	TGTGCTAGCAGCTTAGGGCAGGAAGAGACCCAGTACTTC	CASSLGQEETQYF
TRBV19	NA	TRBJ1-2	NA	TGTGCCAGTAGTATAGATGAAGTTACCCCGGGGTACTATGGCTACACCTTC	CASSIDEVTPGYYGYTF
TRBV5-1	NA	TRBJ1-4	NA	TGCGCCAGCAGCGCAGGGTCAACTAATGAAAAACTGTTTTTT	CASSAGSTNEKLFF
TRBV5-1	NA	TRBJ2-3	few	TGCGCCAGCAGTCGGGACACCAGCACAGATACGCAGTATTTT	CASSRDTSTDTQYF
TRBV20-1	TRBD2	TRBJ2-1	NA	TGCAGTGCTAGTACTAGCGGGGTTTACAATGAGCAGTTCTTC	CSASTSGVYNEQFF
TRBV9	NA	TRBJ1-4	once	TGTGCCAGCAGCGTAAAGGGGACTAATGAAAAACTGTTTTTT	CASSVKGTNEKLFF
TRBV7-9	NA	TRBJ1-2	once	TGTGCCAGCAGCTTAGGAGAAGGGGACACTAACTATGGCTACACCTTC	CASSLGEGDTNYGYTF
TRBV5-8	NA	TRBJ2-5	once	TGTGCCAGCAGCTTTACTTTCGGGGTCATGTACTTC	CASSFTFGVMYF
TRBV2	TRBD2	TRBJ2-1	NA	TGTGCCAGCAGAACCTCTAGCGGACGACACAATGAGCAGTTCTTC	CASRTSSGRHNEQFF
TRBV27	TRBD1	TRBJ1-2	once	TGTGCCAGCAGTTTGGGTAGGGACAGCCACGGCTACACCTTC	CASSLGRDSHGYTF
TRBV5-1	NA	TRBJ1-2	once	TGCGCCAGCAGCTTGGATTTGCGGTCGGCTAACTATGGCTACACCTTC	CASSLDLRSANYGYTF
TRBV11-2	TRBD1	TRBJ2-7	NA	TGTGCCAGCAGCTTAGGGGACAGGGTCGACGAGCAGTACTTC	CASSLGDRVDEQYF
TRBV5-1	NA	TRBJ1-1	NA	TGCGCCAGCAGCCTTTTGAACACTGAAGCTTTCTTT	CASSLLNTEAFF
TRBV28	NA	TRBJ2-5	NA	TGTGCCAGCAGTTTAGGTGGGACTGCGACCCAGTACTTC	CASSLGGTATQYF
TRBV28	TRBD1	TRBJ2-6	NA	TGTGCCAGCAGTTTCTCGACAGGGACCGGGGCCAACGTCCTGACTTTC	CASSFSTGTGANVLTF
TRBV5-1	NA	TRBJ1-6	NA	TGCGCCAGCACCCCAGGGGTTAGTTATAATTCACCCCTCCACTTT	CASTPGVSYNSPLHF
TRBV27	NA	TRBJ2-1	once	TGTGCCAGCAGTTTGAGACTAGACTACAATGAGCAGTTCTTC	CASSLRLDYNEQFF
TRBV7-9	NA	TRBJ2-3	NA	TGTGCCACCAAGCAGGGGAGCACAGATACGCAGTATTTT	CATKQGSTDTQYF
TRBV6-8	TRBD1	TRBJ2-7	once	TGTGCCAGTAACAAGGACAGGGACCACGAGCAGTACTTC	CASNKDRDHEQYF
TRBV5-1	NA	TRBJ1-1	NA	TGCGCCAGCAGCTTGGCAGAGGGGAACACTGAAGCTTTCTTT	CASSLAEGNTEAFF
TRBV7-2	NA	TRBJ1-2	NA	TGTGCCAGCAGCTTATACAGGGACTATGGCTACACCTTC	CASSLYRDYGYTF
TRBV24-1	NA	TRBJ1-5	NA	TGTGCCACCAGTGACGGGGTCACGCAGCCCCAGCATTTT	CATSDGVTQPQHF
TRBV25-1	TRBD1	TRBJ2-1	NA	TGTGCCAGCACCCCGGGACAGGGCGACAATGAGCAGTTCTTC	CASTPGQGDNEQFF
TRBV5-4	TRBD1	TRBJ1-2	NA	TGTGCCAGCAGCGGAGGGACAGGCCTTCATGGCTACACCTTC	CASSGGTGLHGYTF
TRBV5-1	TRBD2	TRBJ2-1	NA	TGCGCCAGCAGCTTGGGATCTGGGGGGGTAATCTATGAGCAGTTCTTC	CASSLGSGGVIYEQFF
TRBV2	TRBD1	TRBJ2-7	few	TGTGCCAGCAGCCAGGGGGGACAGGGGGCGCGTGAGCAGTACTTC	CASSQGGQGAREQYF
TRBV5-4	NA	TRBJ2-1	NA	TGTGCCAGCAGCTTGGGCCAGAATACCGTATCAGGGCAGTTCTTC	CASSLGQNTVSGQFF
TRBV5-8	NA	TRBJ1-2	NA	TGTGCCAGCAGCTTACACATCCCCCTTTTCACCTTC	CASSLHIPLFTF
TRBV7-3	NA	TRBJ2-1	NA	TGTGCCAGCAGCTCCTTAAGGGGGGTGGTTAGCGGGGACAGCTCCTACAATGAGCAGTTCTTC	CASSSLRGVVSGDSSYNEQFF
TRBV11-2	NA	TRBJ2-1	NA	TGTGCCAGCAGCTTAGGATCGGCAGGGGACTACAATGAGCAGTTCTTC	CASSLGSAGDYNEQFF
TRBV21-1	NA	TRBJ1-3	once	TGTGCCAGCAGCAAGACCGACGGCGCCGCGGGGAGTCGAAGAAACACCATATATTTT	CASSKTDGAAGSRRNTIYF
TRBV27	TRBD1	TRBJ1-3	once	TGTGCCAGCAGAAGGTCCGGGACAGGGGCCGGAAACACCATATATTTT	CASRRSGTGAGNTIYF
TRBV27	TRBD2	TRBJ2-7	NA	TGTGCCAGCAGTTTAAGAGGAGCGGGGGAGCAGTACTTC	CASSLRGAGEQYF
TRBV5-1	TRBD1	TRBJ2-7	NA	TGCGCCAGCAGCTCCCTAGGACAGGGTGGCGAGCAGTACTTC	CASSSLGQGGEQYF
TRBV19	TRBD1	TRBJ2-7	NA	TGTGCCAGTAGTATCGGACAGGGGGCCCACGAGCAGTACTTC	CASSIGQGAHEQYF
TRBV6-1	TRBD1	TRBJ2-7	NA	TGTGCCAGCAGTGAACGGTCAAGGGGGCTCTACGAGCAGTACTTC	CASSERSRGLYEQYF
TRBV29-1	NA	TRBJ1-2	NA	TGCAGCGTCGAGAATCGTTATGGCTACACCTTC	CSVENRYGYTF
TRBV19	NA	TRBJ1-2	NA	TGTGCCAGTAGTAGGGGGCAGGGTTTCCTTCTCGGCTATGGCTACACCTTC	CASSRGQGFLLGYGYTF
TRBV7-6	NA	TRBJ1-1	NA	TGTGCCAGCAGCCTACAACAGGGAGACACTGAAGCTTTCTTT	CASSLQQGDTEAFF
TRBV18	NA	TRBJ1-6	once	TGTGCCAGCTCACCACGTACAGATTCATCTAATTCACCCCTCCACTTT	CASSPRTDSSNSPLHF
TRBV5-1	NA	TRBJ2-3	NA	TGCGCCAGCAGCTCGGGACTGAACACAGATACGCAGTATTTT	CASSSGLNTDTQYF